The rows below give T cell receptor beta chains drawn from one sample of a study of blood T cells in healthy people across ages. TCRdb re-called the 5' RACE reads with MiXCR, one entry per CDR3 protein. Of around 500,000 distinct CDR3 sequences in the sample, roughly 48% were seen once. The sample taken for sequencing was blood. Every receptor here comes from a man older than 75 in good health. CDR3s include the opening cysteine and the closing phenylalanine or tryptophan.

CASKLGGRDNEQFF	TRBV5-1	TRBJ2-1
CASSLEAGSTDTQYF	TRBV5-1	TRBJ2-3
CASSYRRDSQETQYF	TRBV6-6	TRBJ2-5
CARQGTPGLLQETQYF	TRBV27	TRBJ2-5
CATTAGASYNEQFF	TRBV27	TRBJ2-1
CASSLDRYYNEQFF	TRBV28	TRBJ2-1
CASSVATSGERNTQYF	TRBV2	TRBJ2-3
CSATGQDNYEQYF	TRBV20-1	TRBJ2-7
CASSSQNKNTEAFF	TRBV6-2/TRBV6-3	TRBJ1-1
CASSVGGTRSNEQFF	TRBV9	TRBJ2-1
CASGFNGGGYYNEQFF	TRBV12-5	TRBJ2-1
CASSSGSFMNTEAFF	TRBV7-2	TRBJ1-1
CASSPRQIFEGEQYF	TRBV18	TRBJ2-7
CASSPDAATSGEQYF	TRBV18	TRBJ2-7
CASSWGQGGYEQYF	TRBV6-5	TRBJ2-7
CASSSDSVEAFF	TRBV7-2	TRBJ1-1
CASSQQYRDRGFYDEQFF	TRBV4-1	TRBJ2-1
CASVPGTGNTEAFF	TRBV19	TRBJ1-1
CASSVSEPRGEQFF	TRBV9	TRBJ2-1
CASSAGTSGQETQYF	TRBV6-5	TRBJ2-5